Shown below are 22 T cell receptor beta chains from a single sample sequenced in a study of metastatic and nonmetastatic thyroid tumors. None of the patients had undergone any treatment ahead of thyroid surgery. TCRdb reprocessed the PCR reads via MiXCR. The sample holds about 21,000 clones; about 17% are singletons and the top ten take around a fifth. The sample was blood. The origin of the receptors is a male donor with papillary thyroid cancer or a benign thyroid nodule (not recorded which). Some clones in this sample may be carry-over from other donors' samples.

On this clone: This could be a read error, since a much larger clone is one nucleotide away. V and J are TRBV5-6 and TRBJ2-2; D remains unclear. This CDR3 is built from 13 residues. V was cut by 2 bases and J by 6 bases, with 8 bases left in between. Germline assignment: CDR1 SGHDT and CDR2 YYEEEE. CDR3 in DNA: TGTGCCAGCAGCTTCGATCCCCCCGGGGAGCTGTTTTTT. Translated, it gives CASSFDPPGELFF.

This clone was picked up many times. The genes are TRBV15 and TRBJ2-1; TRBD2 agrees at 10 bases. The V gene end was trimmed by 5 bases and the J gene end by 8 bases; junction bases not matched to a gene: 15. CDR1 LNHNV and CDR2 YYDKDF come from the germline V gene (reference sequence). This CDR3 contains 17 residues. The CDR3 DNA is TGTGCCACCAGCCGGACTTCACTCAGCGGGGGGGCCTATGAGCAGTTCTTC. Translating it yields CATSRTSLSGGAYEQFF.

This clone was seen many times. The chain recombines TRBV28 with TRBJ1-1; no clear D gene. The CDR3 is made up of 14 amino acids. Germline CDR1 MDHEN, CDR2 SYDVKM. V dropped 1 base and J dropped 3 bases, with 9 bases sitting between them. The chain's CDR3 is CASSLLSEYTEAFF. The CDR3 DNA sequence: TGTGCCAGCAGTTTATTAAGTGAATACACTGAAGCTTTCTTT.

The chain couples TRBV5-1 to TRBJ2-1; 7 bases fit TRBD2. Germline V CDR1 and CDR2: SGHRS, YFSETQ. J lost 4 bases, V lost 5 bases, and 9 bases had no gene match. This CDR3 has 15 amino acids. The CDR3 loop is CASRLTGTTYNEQFF. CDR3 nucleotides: TGCGCCAGCAGGTTAACCGGGACTACGTACAATGAGCAGTTCTTC.

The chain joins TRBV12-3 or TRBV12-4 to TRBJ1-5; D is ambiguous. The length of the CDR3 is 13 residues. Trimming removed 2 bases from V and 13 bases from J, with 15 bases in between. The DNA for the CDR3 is TGTGCCAGCAGTTTATCCGGTGGTTTGGGTCAGCATTTT. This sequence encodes CASSLSGGLGQHF.

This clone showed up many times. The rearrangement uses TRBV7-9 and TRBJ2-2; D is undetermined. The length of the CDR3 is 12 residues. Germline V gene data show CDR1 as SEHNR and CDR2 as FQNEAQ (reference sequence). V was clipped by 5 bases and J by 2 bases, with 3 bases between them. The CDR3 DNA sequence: TGTGCCAGCAGCGGCAACACCGGGGAGCTGTTTTTT. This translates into CASSGNTGELFF.

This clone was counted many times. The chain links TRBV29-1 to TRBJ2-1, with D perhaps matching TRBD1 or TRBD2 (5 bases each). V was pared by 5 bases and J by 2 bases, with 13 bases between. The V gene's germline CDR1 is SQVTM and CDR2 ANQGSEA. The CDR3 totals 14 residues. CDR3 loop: CSVYGGSPYNEQFF. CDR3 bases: TGCAGCGTTTATGGGGGATCCCCCTACAATGAGCAGTTCTTC.

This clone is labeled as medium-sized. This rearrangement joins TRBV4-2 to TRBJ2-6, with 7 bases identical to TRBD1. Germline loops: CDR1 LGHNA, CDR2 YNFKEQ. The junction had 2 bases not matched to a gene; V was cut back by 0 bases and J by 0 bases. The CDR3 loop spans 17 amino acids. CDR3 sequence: CASSQDGDSSGANVLTF. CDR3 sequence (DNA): TGTGCCAGCAGCCAAGATGGGGACAGCTCTGGGGCCAACGTCCTGACTTTC.

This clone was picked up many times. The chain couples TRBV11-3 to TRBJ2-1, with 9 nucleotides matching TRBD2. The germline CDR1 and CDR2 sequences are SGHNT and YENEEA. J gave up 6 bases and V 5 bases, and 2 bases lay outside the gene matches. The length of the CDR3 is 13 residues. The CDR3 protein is CASSHSGGNEQFF. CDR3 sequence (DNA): TGTGCCAGCAGCCATAGCGGGGGCAATGAGCAGTTCTTC.

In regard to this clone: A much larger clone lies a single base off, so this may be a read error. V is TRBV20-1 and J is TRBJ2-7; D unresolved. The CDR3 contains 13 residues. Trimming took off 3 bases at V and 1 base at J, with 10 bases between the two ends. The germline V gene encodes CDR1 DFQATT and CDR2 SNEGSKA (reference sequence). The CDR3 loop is CSARHHGSYEQYF. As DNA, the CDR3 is TGCAGTGCTAGGCACCATGGTTCCTACGAGCAGTACTTC.

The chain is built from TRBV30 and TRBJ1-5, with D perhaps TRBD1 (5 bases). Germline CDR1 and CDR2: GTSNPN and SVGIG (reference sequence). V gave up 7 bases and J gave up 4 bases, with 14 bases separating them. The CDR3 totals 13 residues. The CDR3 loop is CASSGHLNQPQHF. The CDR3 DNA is TGTGCCTCCTCCGGACACCTAAATCAGCCCCAGCATTTT.

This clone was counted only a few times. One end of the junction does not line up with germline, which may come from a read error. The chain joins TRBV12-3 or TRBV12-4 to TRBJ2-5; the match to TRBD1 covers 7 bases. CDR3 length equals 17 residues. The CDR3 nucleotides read TGTGCCAGCAGTTTATCGAACCGGGACAGTGCCCAAAAGACCCAGTACTTC. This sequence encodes CASSLSNRDSAQKTQYF.

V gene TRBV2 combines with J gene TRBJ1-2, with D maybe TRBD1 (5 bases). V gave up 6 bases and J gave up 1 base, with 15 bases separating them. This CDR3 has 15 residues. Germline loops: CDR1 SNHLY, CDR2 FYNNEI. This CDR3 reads CASSLGGQGNYGYTF. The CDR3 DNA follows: TGTGCCAGCAGCTTAGGTGGGCAGGGTAACTATGGCTACACCTTC.

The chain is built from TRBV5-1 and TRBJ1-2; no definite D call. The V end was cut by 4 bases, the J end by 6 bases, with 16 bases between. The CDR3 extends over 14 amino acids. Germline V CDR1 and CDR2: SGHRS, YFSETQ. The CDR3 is CASSLDGGGNGYTF. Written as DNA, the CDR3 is TGCGCCAGCAGCCTAGACGGAGGAGGGAATGGCTACACCTTC.

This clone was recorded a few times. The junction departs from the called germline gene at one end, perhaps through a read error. This CDR3 reads CASSERSRISGELFF. The CDR3 DNA reads TGTGCCAGCAGTGAGCGGTCGCGTATCTCCGGGGAGTTGTTTTTT. V usage is TRBV6-1 and J usage is TRBJ2-2; tentative D call: TRBD2 (5 bases). Germline V gene sequence: CDR1 MNHNS, CDR2 SASEGT. The CDR3 covers 15 residues.

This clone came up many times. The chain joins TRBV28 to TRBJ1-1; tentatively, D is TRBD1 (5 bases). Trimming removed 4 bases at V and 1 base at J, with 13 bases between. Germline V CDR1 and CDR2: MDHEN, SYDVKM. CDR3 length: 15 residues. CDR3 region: CASSSRDGRNTEAFF. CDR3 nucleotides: TGTGCCAGCAGTTCCCGGGACGGCAGGAACACTGAAGCTTTCTTT.

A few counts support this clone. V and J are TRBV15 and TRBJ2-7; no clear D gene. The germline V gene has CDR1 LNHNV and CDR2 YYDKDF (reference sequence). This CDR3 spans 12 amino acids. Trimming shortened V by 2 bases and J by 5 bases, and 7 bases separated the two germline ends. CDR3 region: CATSRQRNEQYF. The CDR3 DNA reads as TGTGCCACCAGCAGACAAAGGAACGAGCAGTACTTC.

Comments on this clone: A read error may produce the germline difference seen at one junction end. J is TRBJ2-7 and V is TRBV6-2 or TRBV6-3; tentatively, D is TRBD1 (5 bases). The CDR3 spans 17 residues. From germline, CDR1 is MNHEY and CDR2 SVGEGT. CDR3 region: CASIYSGERQCAYEQYF. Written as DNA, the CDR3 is TGTGCCAGCATTTACTCTGGCGAGAGACAGTGTGCCTACGAGCAGTACTTC.

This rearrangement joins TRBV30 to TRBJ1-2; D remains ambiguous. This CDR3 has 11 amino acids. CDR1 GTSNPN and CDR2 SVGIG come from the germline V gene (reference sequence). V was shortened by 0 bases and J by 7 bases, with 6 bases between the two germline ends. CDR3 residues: CAWSVSVGYTF. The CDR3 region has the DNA TGTGCCTGGAGTGTGTCAGTTGGCTACACCTTC. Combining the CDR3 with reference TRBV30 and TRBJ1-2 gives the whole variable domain SQTIHQWPATLVQPVGSPLSLECTVEGTSNPNLYWYRQAAGRGLQLLFYSVGIGQISSEVPQNLSASRPQDRQFILSSKKLLLSDSGFYLCAWSVSVGYTFGSGTRLTVV.

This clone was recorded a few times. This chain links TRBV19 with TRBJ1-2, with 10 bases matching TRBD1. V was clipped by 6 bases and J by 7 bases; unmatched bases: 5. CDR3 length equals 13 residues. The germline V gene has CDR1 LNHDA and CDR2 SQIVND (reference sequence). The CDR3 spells CASRTRDRGGYTF. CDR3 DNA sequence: TGTGCCAGTAGGACCCGGGACAGGGGTGGCTACACCTTC.

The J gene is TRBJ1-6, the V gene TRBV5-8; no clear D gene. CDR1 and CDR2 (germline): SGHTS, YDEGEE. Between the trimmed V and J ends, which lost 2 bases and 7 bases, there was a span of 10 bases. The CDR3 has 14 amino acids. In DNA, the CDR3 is TGTGCCAGCAGCTTAAGAGGGAGGAATTCACCCCTCCACTTT. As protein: CASSLRGRNSPLHF.

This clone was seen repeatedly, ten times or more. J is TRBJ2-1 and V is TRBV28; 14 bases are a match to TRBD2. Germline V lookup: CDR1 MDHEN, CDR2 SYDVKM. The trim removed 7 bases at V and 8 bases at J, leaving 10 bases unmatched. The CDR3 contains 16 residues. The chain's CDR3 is CASTTGGLAGVYEQFF. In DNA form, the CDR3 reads TGTGCCAGCACCACGGGGGGACTAGCGGGAGTTTATGAGCAGTTCTTC.